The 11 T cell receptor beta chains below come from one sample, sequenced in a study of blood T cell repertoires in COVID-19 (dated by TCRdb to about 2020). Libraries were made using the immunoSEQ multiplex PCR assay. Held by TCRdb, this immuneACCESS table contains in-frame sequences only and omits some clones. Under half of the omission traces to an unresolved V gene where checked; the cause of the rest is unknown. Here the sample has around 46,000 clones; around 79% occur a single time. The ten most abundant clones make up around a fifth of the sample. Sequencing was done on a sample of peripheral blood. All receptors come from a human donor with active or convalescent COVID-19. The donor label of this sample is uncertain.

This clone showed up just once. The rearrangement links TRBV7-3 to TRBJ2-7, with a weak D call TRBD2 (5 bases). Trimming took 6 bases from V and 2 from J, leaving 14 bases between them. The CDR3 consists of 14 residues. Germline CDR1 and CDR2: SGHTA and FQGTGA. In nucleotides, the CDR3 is TGTGCCAGCAGTAGGAGGCAAGGAACCTACGAGCAGTACTTC. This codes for CASSRRQGTYEQYF.

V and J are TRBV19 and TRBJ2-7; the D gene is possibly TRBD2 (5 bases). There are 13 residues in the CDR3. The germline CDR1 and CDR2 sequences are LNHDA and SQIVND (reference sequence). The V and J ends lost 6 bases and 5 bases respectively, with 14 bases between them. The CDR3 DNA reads TGTGCCAGTAGATCGGGGAGTGCGGACGAGCAGTACTTC. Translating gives CASRSGSADEQYF.

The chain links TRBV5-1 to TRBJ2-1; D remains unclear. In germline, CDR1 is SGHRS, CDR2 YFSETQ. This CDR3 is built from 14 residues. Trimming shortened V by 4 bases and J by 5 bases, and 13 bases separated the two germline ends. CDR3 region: CASSADPGDNEQFF. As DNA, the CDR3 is TGCGCCAGCAGCGCGGATCCCGGAGACAATGAGCAGTTCTTC.

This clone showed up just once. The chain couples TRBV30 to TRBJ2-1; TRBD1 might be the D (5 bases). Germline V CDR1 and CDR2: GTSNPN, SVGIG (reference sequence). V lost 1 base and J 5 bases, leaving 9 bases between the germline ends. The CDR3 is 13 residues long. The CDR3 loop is CAWSADRNNEQFF. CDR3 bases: TGTGCCTGGAGTGCCGACAGAAACAATGAGCAGTTCTTC.

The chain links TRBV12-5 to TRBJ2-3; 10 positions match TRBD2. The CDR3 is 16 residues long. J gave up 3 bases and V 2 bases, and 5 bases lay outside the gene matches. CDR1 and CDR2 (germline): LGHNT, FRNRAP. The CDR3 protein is CASGLRGLAKTDTQYF. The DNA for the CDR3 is TGTGCTAGTGGTTTGAGGGGACTAGCGAAGACAGATACGCAGTATTTT.

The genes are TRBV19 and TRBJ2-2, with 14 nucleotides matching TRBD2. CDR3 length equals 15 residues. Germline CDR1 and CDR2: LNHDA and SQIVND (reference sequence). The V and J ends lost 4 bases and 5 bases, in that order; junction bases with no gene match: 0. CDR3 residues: CASSRTSGRTGELFF. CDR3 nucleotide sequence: TGTGCCAGTAGTAGGACTAGCGGGAGGACCGGGGAGCTGTTTTTT. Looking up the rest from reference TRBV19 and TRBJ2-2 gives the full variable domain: DGGITQSPKYLFRKEGQNVTLSCEQNLNHDAMYWYRQDPGQGLRLIYYSQIVNDFQKGDIAEGYSVSREKKESFPLTVTSAQKNPTAFYLCASSRTSGRTGELFFGEGSRLTVL.

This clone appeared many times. CDR3 region: CASSVRSGVDVDGYTF. DNA of the CDR3: TGCGCCAGCAGCGTCCGCTCCGGGGTAGATGTAGATGGCTACACCTTC. This rearrangement joins TRBV4-1 to TRBJ1-2, with no clear D. Germline V gene sequence: CDR1 MGHRA, CDR2 YSYEKL. The V end lost 5 bases, the J end lost 6 bases, and 22 bases lay between the germline ends. The CDR3 is 16 amino acids.

The CDR3 region has the DNA TGTGCCATCGGACAGTACAATGAGCAGTTCTTC. Its protein product is CAIGQYNEQFF. J is TRBJ2-1 and V is TRBV10-3, with a tentative D call TRBD1 (6 bases). This CDR3 region has 11 residues. With 8 bases removed from V and 4 bases from J, the gap between germline ends came to 6 bases. Germline-derived CDR1 and CDR2 are ENHRY and SYGVKD.

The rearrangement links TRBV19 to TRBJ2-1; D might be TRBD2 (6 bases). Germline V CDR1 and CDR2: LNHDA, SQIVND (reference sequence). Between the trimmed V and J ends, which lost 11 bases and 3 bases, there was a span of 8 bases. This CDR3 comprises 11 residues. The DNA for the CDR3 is TGTGCCGGCGGGGACTACAATGAGCAGTTCTTC. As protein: CAGGDYNEQFF.

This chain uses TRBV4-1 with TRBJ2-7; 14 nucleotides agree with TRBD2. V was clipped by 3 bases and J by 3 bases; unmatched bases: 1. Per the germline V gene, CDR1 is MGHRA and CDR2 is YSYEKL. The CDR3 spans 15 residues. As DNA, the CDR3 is TGCGCCAGCAGCCAGGGACTAGCGGGAGACTACGAGCAGTACTTC. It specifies CASSQGLAGDYEQYF.

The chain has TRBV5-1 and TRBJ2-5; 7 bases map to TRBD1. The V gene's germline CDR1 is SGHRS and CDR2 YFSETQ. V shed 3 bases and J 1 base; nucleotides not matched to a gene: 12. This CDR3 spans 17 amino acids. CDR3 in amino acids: CASSSRSTGVFQETQYF. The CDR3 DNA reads TGCGCCAGCAGCTCGCGTTCTACAGGGGTCTTCCAAGAGACCCAGTACTTC.